This T cell receptor beta chain was sequenced for a study of beta chain features in type 1 diabetes. Study-level information: Cell yields, age and gender were similar between patients and healthy donors. General observations from the study: In every one of the four CD4+ subsets, TCRB CDR3s were moderately but significantly shorter in Type 1 diabetes patients.

With respect to this clone: Its antigen is not known.

Expressed TCRB transcripts were sequenced because the entire RNA isolate underwent reverse transcription. For naive, central memory and regulatory T cell samples, reads averaged around 3.5 million. Sequenced by immunoSEQ multiplex PCR; TCRdb stores in-frame clones only, minus some. The top ten hold approximately 0.011% of the sample, which has a few hundred thousand clones, 10% to 15% seen once. The source is a young woman with type 1 diabetes. Specimen: naive CD4+ T cells from blood.

CDR3 residues: CAWSVQTGDSYTF. DNA for the CDR3: TGTGCCTGGAGTGTACAGACAGGGGATAGCTACACCTTC. The V and J genes are TRBV30 and TRBJ1-2, with 8 bases fitting TRBD1. V trimming: 0 bases; J trimming: 9 bases; junction bases outside the gene matches: 6. Germline CDR1 is GTSNPN and CDR2 is SVGIG (reference sequence). There are 13 residues in the CDR3.